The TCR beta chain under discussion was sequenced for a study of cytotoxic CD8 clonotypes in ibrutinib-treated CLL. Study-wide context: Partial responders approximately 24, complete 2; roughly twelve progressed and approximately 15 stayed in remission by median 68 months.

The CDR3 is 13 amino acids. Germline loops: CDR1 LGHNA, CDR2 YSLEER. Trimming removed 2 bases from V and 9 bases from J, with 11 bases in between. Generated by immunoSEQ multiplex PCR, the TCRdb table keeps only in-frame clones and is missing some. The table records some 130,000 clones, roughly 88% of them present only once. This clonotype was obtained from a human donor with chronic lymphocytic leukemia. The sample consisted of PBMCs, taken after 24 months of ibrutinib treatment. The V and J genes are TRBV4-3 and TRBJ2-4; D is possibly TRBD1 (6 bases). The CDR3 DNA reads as TGCGCCAGCAGCCAATCGGGACAAAGCATTCAGTACTTC. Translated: CASSQSGQSIQYF.